One T cell receptor beta chain is described in this entry. What it recognizes is unknown. The sample originates from a study of cytomegalovirus exposure and HLA in healthy donors. On the study more broadly: Around 80 million unique TCRs from HLA-typed donors were held in an early data release.

V trimming: 3 bases; J trimming: 5 bases; junction bases outside the gene matches: 5. CDR1 and CDR2 from the germline V gene are SGHTA and FQGTGA. This CDR3 has 16 residues. Whole-study results and caveats: It emerged from a later analysis that several of the most significant clusters appeared to be linked to common viral pathogens. The investigators catalogued 150 or so TCR beta chains as cytomegalovirus-associated.

Everyone who donated was a healthy bone marrow donor. The PCR used 60 Vbeta and 13 Jbeta primers. Some clones are missing from TCRdb's copy, which holds only in-frame ones; the method was immunoSEQ multiplex PCR. This table lists 150,000 or so clones. The sequenced sample was PBMCs. This sequence joins TRBV7-3 and TRBJ2-1; TRBD2 agrees at 12 bases. The TCR comes from a man in his thirties or forties in good health and CMV-seronegative. The CDR3 is CASSFWTSGTHNEQFF. The CDR3 coding sequence is TGTGCCAGCAGCTTTTGGACTAGCGGGACCCACAATGAGCAGTTCTTC.